Listed below are T cell receptor beta chains from one sample, sequenced in a study of T cell changes during pregnancy in multiple sclerosis. Only in-frame clones appear in the TCRdb table, and some are missing; sequencing was by immunoSEQ multiplex PCR. Here the sample spans fewer than 45,000 clones, 91% being singletons. This specimen was CD4+ T cells from peripheral blood mononuclear cells, taken in the second trimester of pregnancy. These receptors were collected from a female donor in good health, enrolled as a control in a pregnancy study. The CDR3 runs from the conserved cysteine through the conserved F or W. A D gene is named only where the DNA matches it firmly. Clone size is stated in some rows and not others, as once, few, many or a class when expanded.

>.|TRBJ2-7|.|TRBV18
TGTGCCAGCTCACCAGGTTGGGCGGGGTTGGACGAGCAGTACTTC
CASSPGWAGLDEQYF
>.|TRBJ1-6|.|TRBV6-5
TGTGCCAGCAGTCACTCTGGGGGGAGACCAAATTCACCCCTCCACTTT
CASSHSGGRPNSPLHF
>.|TRBJ1-2|.|TRBV2
TGTGCCAGCAGAATTCTACAGGGCTATGGCTACACCTTC
CASRILQGYGYTF
>TRBD2|TRBJ2-5|.|TRBV7-8
TGTGCCAGCAGCTTATCTCGGCTTTTTGGGGCGGGGGTCCGGGAGACCCAGTACTTC
CASSLSRLFGAGVRETQYF
>TRBD1|TRBJ2-5|.|TRBV13
TGTGCCAGCAGCTCGTTCAGGCCGGGACAGGGCCAGACCCAGTACTTC
CASSSFRPGQGQTQYF
>.|TRBJ1-2|.|TRBV6-4
TGTGCCAGCAGTGACTGGGGAGGGTATGGCTACACCTTC
CASSDWGGYGYTF
>TRBD2|TRBJ2-4|.|TRBV7-2
TGTGCCAGCAGCTTAGTAGTAGCGGGAGGGCCTGACATTCAGTACTTC
CASSLVVAGGPDIQYF
>TRBD2|TRBJ2-3|.|TRBV5-5
TGTGCCAGCAGCTTGCAAGCGGGGGGTCGCACAGATACGCAGTATTTT
CASSLQAGGRTDTQYF
>.|TRBJ1-1|.|TRBV2
TGTGCCAGCAGTGACAGGCCCCTCGAGGCTTTCTTT
CASSDRPLEAFF
>.|TRBJ2-5|.|TRBV11-2
TGTGCCAGCAGCTTAGCGGGAACCCTAGAGACCCAGTACTTC
CASSLAGTLETQYF
>.|TRBJ1-3|.|TRBV9
TGTGCCAGCAGCGTAGCTACAGGCCCTGGAAACACCATATATTTT
CASSVATGPGNTIYF
>TRBD2|TRBJ2-7|.|TRBV5-1
TGCGCCAGCAGCTTCACGGGGGGCTACGAGCAGTACTTC
CASSFTGGYEQYF
>.|TRBJ2-2|.|TRBV11-3
TGTGCCAGCAGCTACAGCACGAACACCGGGGAGCTGTTTTTT
CASSYSTNTGELFF
>TRBD1|TRBJ1-5|once|TRBV25-1
TGTGCCAGCTCCGGACAGGGGCATCAGCCCCAGCATTTT
CASSGQGHQPQHF
>TRBD1|TRBJ1-3|.|TRBV5-1
TGCGCCAGCAGCACCGGACAGGGGGCTTTTTCCGGAAACACCATATATTTT
CASSTGQGAFSGNTIYF
>.|TRBJ2-2|.|TRBV4-1
TGCGCCAGCAGCCAAGAGAGGGCGGGCACCGGGGAGCTGTTTTTT
CASSQERAGTGELFF
>TRBD2|TRBJ2-5|.|TRBV9
TGTGCCAGCAGTCGGAGCGGGACTACCGAGACCCAGTACTTC
CASSRSGTTETQYF
>.|TRBJ1-5|.|TRBV30
TGTGCCTGGAGTGTGGAGACCCTTCGCAATCAGCCCCAGCATTTT
CAWSVETLRNQPQHF
>.|TRBJ2-1|.|TRBV7-9
TGTGCCAGCAGTGGGGGCAGAATCTCCTACAATGAGCAGTTCTTC
CASSGGRISYNEQFF
>.|TRBJ2-5|.|TRBV4-1
TGCGCCAGCAGCCAAGGTTTTACAGGGGGGGTTCAGGAGACCCAGTACTTC
CASSQGFTGGVQETQYF
>.|TRBJ2-2|.|TRBV19
TGTGCCAGTACCTCTCGGAGCTCGAACACCGGGGAGCTGTTTTTT
CASTSRSSNTGELFF
>.|TRBJ2-2|.|TRBV5-4
TGTGCCAGCAGCTTAGGCGCGGGAACGGTGACCGGGGAGCTGTTTTTT
CASSLGAGTVTGELFF
>.|TRBJ2-2|.|TRBV29-1
TGCAGCGTTGATGGGAGCGCAGGCGGGGAGCTGTTTTTT
CSVDGSAGGELFF
>TRBD2|TRBJ2-3|.|TRBV2
TGTGCCAGCAGGGATAGCGGGGGAAGCACAGATACGCAGTATTTT
CASRDSGGSTDTQYF
>TRBD1|TRBJ2-1|.|TRBV7-9
TGTGCCAGCAGCCACGGACAGGGACGCTTCGATGAGCAGTTCTTC
CASSHGQGRFDEQFF
>.|TRBJ1-4|.|TRBV6-1
TGTGCCAGCAGTGAAGCGGGGCTTGCAACTAATGAAAAACTGTTTTTT
CASSEAGLATNEKLFF
>TRBD2|TRBJ2-3|once|TRBV2
TGTGCCAGCAGTGAGGCTAGCGGTTACACAGATACGCAGTATTTT
CASSEASGYTDTQYF
>.|TRBJ2-1|.|TRBV10-3
TGTGCCATCAGCAGAGGTCTACAGGGCAATGAGCAGTTCTTC
CAISRGLQGNEQFF
>.|TRBJ2-2|once|TRBV11-3
TGTGCCAGCAGCTTCAGTCGCGGGGAGCTGTTTTTT
CASSFSRGELFF
>TRBD2|TRBJ2-1|.|TRBV27
TGTGCCAGCAGTTCCTGGACTAGCGGGAGACCGGGTGAGCAGTTCTTC
CASSSWTSGRPGEQFF
>.|TRBJ1-2|once|TRBV7-9
TGTGCCAGCCTCCGGGGGGCGGGGAGTGGCTACACCTTC
CASLRGAGSGYTF
>.|TRBJ2-3|once|TRBV2
TGTGCCAGCAGTGAGACAGGGGAGGGAGATACGCAGTATTTT
CASSETGEGDTQYF
>.|TRBJ1-1|.|TRBV6-1
TGTGCCAGCAGTGAAAGGCGCGTAGCGATGAACACTGAAGCTTTCTTT
CASSERRVAMNTEAFF
>.|TRBJ2-5|.|TRBV9
TGTGCCAGTACACTTACAGGTGCGTCTCGGGAGACCCAGTACTTC
CASTLTGASRETQYF
>.|TRBJ2-5|.|TRBV2
TGTGCCAGCAGTGAAGCGACTATACAAGAGACCCAGTACTTC
CASSEATIQETQYF
>.|TRBJ1-1|.|TRBV27
TGTGCCAGCGTAGACAGAGCATCGAACACTGAAGCTTTCTTT
CASVDRASNTEAFF
>.|TRBJ1-5|.|TRBV5-8
TGTGCCAGCAGCTTGTATAATCAGCCCCAGCATTTT
CASSLYNQPQHF
>TRBD1|TRBJ2-3|.|TRBV7-9
TGTGCCAGCAGCCCGAGGGCAGGGGGCCGCACAGATACGCAGTATTTT
CASSPRAGGRTDTQYF
>TRBD2|TRBJ2-5|.|TRBV5-1
TGCGCCAGCAGCTCTGGTTCGGGGGGGTATTCAGGGGAGACCCAGTACTTC
CASSSGSGGYSGETQYF
>.|TRBJ1-1|once|TRBV29-1
TGCAGCGTCCATCGGGGGGGGGCTGAAGCTTTCTTT
CSVHRGGAEAFF
>.|TRBJ2-1|.|TRBV2
TGTGCCAGCATGAATCCGAGGACACTCTCCTACAATGAGCAGTTCTTC
CASMNPRTLSYNEQFF
>.|TRBJ1-2|.|TRBV25-1
TGTGCCAGCAGTGAATTTGTGACAGGCGGGTCTTACACCTTC
CASSEFVTGGSYTF
>TRBD2|TRBJ2-3|once|TRBV5-1
TGCGCCAGCAGCACCTCTAGCGGGGTCCTTCTCGATACGCAGTATTTT
CASSTSSGVLLDTQYF
>.|TRBJ2-1|.|TRBV7-2
TGTGCCAGCAGCTTAGTTAGTCTTTTCATCAATGAGCAGTTCTTC
CASSLVSLFINEQFF
>.|TRBJ1-6|once|TRBV5-4
TGTGCCAGCAGCTTGCCGCGTTCCCCGTCACCCCTCCACTTT
CASSLPRSPSPLHF
>.|TRBJ1-2|.|TRBV27
TGTGCCAGCAGTTTGTCGGTTAACTATGGCTACACCTTC
CASSLSVNYGYTF